The following is a TCR beta chain sequence with its context. Its antigen is currently unknown. Trimming removed 4 bases from V and 3 bases from J, with 17 bases in between. The CDR3 runs 16 residues. The data are from a study of T cell responses to AZD1222 COVID-19 vaccine. At the level of the study: Recipients boosted at about 4 weeks or about 12 weeks are pooled. Whole-study findings and limits: Baseline testing showed seropositivity in only a handful of AZD1222 recipients.

Produced via immunoSEQ multiplex PCR; TCRdb's table is partial and in-frame only. The data contain 180,000 or so clones, 93% of them seen just once; the ten biggest clones take up around 4%. The chain is built from TRBV23-1 and TRBJ2-3; no clear D. TRBV23-1 is annotated as an ORF whose role is uncertain. This receptor was obtained from an adult in good health. The source was peripheral blood, collected on day 0 of AZD1222 vaccination. For the CDR3, the DNA is TGCGCCAGCAGTCCCGGGCCTCCCTCGGCGACAGATACGCAGTATTTT. It is translated as CASSPGPPSATDTQYF.